What follows describes a single T cell receptor beta chain. With 4 bases clipped from V and 4 bases from J, the junction kept 8 bases outside the gene matches. CDR1 LGHNA and CDR2 YNFKEQ come from the germline V gene. This CDR3 region has 15 residues. The sample belongs to a study of cytomegalovirus exposure and HLA in healthy donors. The study ran its PCR with 60 Vbeta and 13 Jbeta primers. Authors' methods: Per a later analysis, the number of unique TCR beta chains was around 80 million, of which roughly 9.9 million were shared. Only in-frame clones appear in the TCRdb table, and some are missing; sequencing was by immunoSEQ multiplex PCR. The V and J calls and clone size are taken from that table; D and trimming were inferred from the DNA. Among about 110,000 clones listed, 60% to 80% were seen once.

Sequencing was done on a sample of PBMCs. The TCR comes from a woman aged 40-49 years in good health and CMV-seropositive. V usage is TRBV4-2 and J usage is TRBJ1-2; TRBD1 agrees at 8 bases. CDR3 region: CASSPPAGGSYGYTF. CDR3 DNA sequence: TGTGCCAGCAGCCCCCCGGCAGGGGGCAGCTATGGCTACACCTTC.